This TCR beta chain was obtained from a study of vaccination and CD4 T cells after COVID-19. Turning to the study itself: The cells in question were stimulated using overlapping spike peptides derived from SARS-CoV-2, HCoV-NL63, HCoV-OC43 and HCoV-229E.

Treatment: approximately nine-day PBMC culture with coronavirus spike peptide pools or control peptides (ViraFEST assay). To note about this clonotype: Its antigen is undetermined.

Researchers used the Oncomine TCR Beta short-read assay to sequence DNA from cultured CD4+ T cells. MiXCR was run by TCRdb on the PCR reads, yielding one entry per CDR3 protein. The repertoire includes about 27,000 distinct CDR3 sequences, 62% of them detected once, and about a sixth sits in the top ten. Germline-derived CDR1 and CDR2 are SGHRS and YFSETQ. The CDR3 spans 11 residues. Trimming shortened V by 5 bases and J by 3 bases, and 4 bases separated the two germline ends. The clonotype comes from a human donor who received a COVID-19 vaccine. The sequences come from CD4+ T cells from blood, cultured in vitro, collected after SARS-CoV-2 vaccination. The chain employs TRBV5-1 and TRBJ2-3; no definite D call. CDR3: CASRGTDTQYF. CDR3 nucleotides: TGCGCCAGCAGGGGGACAGATACGCAGTATTTT. Variable domain in full (rest from reference TRBV5-1 and TRBJ2-3): KAGVTQTPRYLIKTRGQQVTLSCSPISGHRSVSWYQQTPGQGLQFLFEYFSETQRNKGNFPGRFSGRQFSNSRSEMNVSTLELGDSALYLCASRGTDTQYFGPGTRLTVL.